Here is one T cell receptor (beta chain) with its context. This may be a read error: a much more frequent sequence differs by one nucleotide. This sample is part of a study of early T cells in non-severe SARS-CoV-2 infection. Study as a whole: Sequencing targeted bulk RNA from unsorted whole blood, leaving chains unpaired.

Researchers tagged individual cDNA molecules with unique molecular identifiers. TCRdb reprocessed the 5' RACE reads via MiXCR and lists one record per CDR3 protein. The repertoire includes roughly 50,000 distinct CDR3 sequences, 6.5% to 9.5% of them detected once, and approximately 6.3% sits in the top ten. The CDR3 length is 12 residues. V lost 7 bases and J lost 3, with 10 bases in between. Input material: whole blood. This chain links TRBV12-3 or TRBV12-4 with TRBJ2-7, with D possibly matching TRBD2 (6 bases). The clonotype was recovered from an adult who was a healthcare worker with PCR-confirmed SARS-CoV-2 infection or an uninfected control (not recorded which). The CDR3 sequence is CASNFGGYEQYF. The CDR3 coding sequence is TGTGCCAGCAATTTCGGGGGCTACGAGCAGTACTTC.